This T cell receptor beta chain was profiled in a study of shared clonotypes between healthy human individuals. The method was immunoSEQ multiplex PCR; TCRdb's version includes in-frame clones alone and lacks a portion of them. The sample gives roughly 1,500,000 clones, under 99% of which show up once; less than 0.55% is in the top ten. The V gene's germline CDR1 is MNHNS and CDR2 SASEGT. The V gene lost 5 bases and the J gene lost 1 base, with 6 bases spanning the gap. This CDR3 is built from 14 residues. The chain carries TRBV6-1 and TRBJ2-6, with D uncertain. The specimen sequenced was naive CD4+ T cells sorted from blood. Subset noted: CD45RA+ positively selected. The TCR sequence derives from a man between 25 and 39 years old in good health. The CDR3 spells CASSPLSGANVLTF. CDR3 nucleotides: TGTGCCAGCAGTCCCCTATCTGGGGCCAACGTCCTGACTTTC.